This TCR beta chain originates from a study of T-cell reconstitution after alpha-beta-depleted transplantation in children. This CDR3 has 14 residues. Trimming removed 0 bases from V and 6 bases from J; junction bases left unmatched: 4. The germline V gene has CDR1 LGHDT and CDR2 YNNKEL (reference sequence). A few counts support this clonotype. The TCRbeta library incorporated unique molecular identifiers. MiXCR was run by TCRdb on the PCR reads, yielding one entry per CDR3 protein. The data show roughly 350,000 distinct CDR3 sequences, over 9% seen once. Here the sequenced sample was PBMCs from the stem cell graft donor, taken from the stem cell graft. The sequence derives from a human donor who donated a stem cell graft to a child with acute lymphoblastic leukemia. This sequence joins TRBV3-1 and TRBJ1-2; 7 nucleotides agree with TRBD1. The CDR3 nucleotides are TGTGCCAGCAGCCAAGATACAGGGGAGGATGGCTACACCTTC. The encoded protein is CASSQDTGEDGYTF. The full variable domain, rest sourced from reference TRBV3-1 and TRBJ1-2, is DTAVSQTPKYLVTQMGNDKSIKCEQNLGHDTMYWYKQDSKKFLKIMFSYNNKELIINETVPNRFSPKSPDKAHLNLHINSLELGDSAVYFCASSQDTGEDGYTFGSGTRLTVV.